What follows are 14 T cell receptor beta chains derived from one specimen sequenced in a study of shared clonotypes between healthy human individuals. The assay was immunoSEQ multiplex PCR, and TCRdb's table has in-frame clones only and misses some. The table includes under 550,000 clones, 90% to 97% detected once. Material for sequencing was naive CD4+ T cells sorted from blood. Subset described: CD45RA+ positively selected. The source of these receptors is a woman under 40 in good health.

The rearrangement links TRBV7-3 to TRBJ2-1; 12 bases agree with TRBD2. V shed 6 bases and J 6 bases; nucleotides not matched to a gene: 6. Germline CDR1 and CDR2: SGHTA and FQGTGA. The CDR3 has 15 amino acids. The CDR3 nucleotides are TGTGCCAGCAGTAAAGGACTAGCGGGAAGCAATGAGCAGTTCTTC. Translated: CASSKGLAGSNEQFF.

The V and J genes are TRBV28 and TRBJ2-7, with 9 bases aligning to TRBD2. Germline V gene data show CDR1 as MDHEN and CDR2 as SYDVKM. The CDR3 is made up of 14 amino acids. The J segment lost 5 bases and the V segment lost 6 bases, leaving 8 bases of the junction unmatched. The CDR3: CASRPGLAADEQYF. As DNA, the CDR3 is TGTGCCAGCAGACCGGGACTAGCTGCCGACGAGCAGTACTTC.

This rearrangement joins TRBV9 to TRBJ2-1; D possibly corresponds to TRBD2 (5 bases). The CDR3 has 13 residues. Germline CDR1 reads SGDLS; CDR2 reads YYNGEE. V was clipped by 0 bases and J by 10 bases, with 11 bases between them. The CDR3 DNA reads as TGTGCCAGCAGCGTAGTAGACTATCGGGAGCAGTTCTTC. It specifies CASSVVDYREQFF.

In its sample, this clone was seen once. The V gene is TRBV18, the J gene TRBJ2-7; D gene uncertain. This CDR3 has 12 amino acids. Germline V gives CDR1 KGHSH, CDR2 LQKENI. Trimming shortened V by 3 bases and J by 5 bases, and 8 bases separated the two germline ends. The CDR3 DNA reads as TGTGCCAGCTCACCGCAGTCCCACGAGCAGTACTTC. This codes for CASSPQSHEQYF.

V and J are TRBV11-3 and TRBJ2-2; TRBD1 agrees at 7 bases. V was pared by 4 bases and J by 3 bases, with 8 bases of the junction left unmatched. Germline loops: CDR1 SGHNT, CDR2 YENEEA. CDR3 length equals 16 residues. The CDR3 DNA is TGTGCCAGCAGCTCTTATAGGGGGCGAGACACCGGGGAGCTGTTTTTT. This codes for CASSSYRGRDTGELFF.

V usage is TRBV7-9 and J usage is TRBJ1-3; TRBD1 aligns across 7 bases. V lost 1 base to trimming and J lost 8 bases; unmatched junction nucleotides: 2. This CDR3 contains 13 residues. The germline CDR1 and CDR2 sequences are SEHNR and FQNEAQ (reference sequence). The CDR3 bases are TGTGCCAGCAGCTTAGACAGGGGAGACACCATATATTTT. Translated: CASSLDRGDTIYF.

The CDR3 reads CASSLQQDSYEQYF. The CDR3 DNA sequence: TGTGCCAGCAGCTTACAGCAGGACTCCTACGAGCAGTACTTC. The rearrangement joins TRBV7-8 to TRBJ2-7; D gene ambiguous. The V end lost 2 bases, the J end lost 0 bases, and 8 bases lay between the germline ends. The germline V gene has CDR1 SGHVS and CDR2 FQNEAQ. The CDR3 extends over 14 amino acids.

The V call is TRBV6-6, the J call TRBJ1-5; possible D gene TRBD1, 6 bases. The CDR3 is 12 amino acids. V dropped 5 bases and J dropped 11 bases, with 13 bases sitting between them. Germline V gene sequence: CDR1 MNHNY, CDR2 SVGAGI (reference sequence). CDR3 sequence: CASSNTGKSQHF. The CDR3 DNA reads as TGTGCCAGCAGTAACACAGGGAAGTCCCAGCATTTT.

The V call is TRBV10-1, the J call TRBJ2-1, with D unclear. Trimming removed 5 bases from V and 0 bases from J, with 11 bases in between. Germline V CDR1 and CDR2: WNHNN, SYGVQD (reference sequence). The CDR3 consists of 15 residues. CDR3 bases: TGCGCCAGCAGTTACCGAACGAACTCCTACAATGAGCAGTTCTTC. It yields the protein CASSYRTNSYNEQFF.

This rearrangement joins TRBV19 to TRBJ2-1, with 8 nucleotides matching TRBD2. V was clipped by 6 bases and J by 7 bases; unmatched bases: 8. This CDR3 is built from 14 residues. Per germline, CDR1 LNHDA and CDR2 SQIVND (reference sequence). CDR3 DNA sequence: TGTGCCAGTAGCCCACTAGCGGCACAGAATGAGCAGTTCTTC. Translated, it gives CASSPLAAQNEQFF.

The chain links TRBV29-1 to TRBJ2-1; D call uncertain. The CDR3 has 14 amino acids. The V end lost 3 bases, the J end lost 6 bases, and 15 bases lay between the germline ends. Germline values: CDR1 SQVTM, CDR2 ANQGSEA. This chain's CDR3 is CSVDKGARSNEQFF. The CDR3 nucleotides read TGCAGCGTTGATAAGGGCGCAAGAAGCAATGAGCAGTTCTTC.

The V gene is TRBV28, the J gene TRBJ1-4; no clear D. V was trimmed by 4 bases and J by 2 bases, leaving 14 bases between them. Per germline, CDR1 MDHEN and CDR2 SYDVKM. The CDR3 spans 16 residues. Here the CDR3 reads CASSSRTGLTNEKLFF. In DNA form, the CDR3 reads TGTGCCAGCAGTTCGCGAACGGGATTGACTAATGAAAAACTGTTTTTT.

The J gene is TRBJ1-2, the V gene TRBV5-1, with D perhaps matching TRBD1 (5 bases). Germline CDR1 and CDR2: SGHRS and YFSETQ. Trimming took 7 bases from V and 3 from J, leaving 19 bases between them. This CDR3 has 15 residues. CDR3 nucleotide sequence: TGCGCCAGCGGAGAGAAGGGACTCTCGGACTATGGCTACACCTTC. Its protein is CASGEKGLSDYGYTF.

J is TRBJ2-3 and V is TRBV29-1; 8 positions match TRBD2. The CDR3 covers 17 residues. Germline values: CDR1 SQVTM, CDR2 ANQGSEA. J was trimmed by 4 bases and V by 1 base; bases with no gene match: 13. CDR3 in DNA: TGCAGCGTTGAAGCAGCGGGAGAGTTGGGCCCGCCAGATACGCAGTATTTT. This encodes CSVEAAGELGPPDTQYF.